The following is a T cell receptor (beta chain) sequence with its context. What it recognizes is unknown. One junction end does not reproduce the germline sequence, and a read error may be involved. These data are taken from a study of blood T cells in healthy people across ages. This CDR3 has 17 residues. CDR1 PRHDT and CDR2 FYEKMQ come from the germline V gene (reference sequence). A second PCR of roughly 7 to 11 cycles used a sample-barcoded 5' primer and a J-beta primer mix. From each sample, at least 3 million paired-end reads containing CDR3 were obtained. TCRdb analysed the 5' RACE reads with MiXCR anew, one entry per CDR3 protein. The sample records 1.5 million to 2 million distinct CDR3 sequences, 28% being singletons. Regarding the study as a whole: When one million T cells were used, diversity estimates were thought to be underestimates.

Sequenced material: blood. The TCR originated in a woman aged 30 to 39 in good health. This chain links TRBV13 with TRBJ2-1, with TRBD2 identical over 12 bases. The CDR3 nucleotides are TGTGCTAGCAGTCGGACTAGCGGGACCCCAAGATACAATGAGCAGGTCTTC. Encoded protein: CASSRTSGTPRYNEQVF.